The TCR beta chain described here comes from a study of OX40 agonist ivuxolimab in advanced cancers. Looking at the study overall: Ivuxolimab, which patients received intravenously every 2 weeks, was dosed at 0.01 to 10 mg/kg. Every patient in dose escalation had hepatocellular carcinoma, melanoma, renal cell or head and neck cancer.

Sequencing used immunoSEQ multiplex PCR; TCRdb keeps in-frame clones, though not all of them. The data contain approximately 90,000 clones, around 82% of them singletons. General study points: CD4+ and CD8+ T cells in blood underwent clonal expansion by week 6 at 0.1 to 3.0 mg/kg. Expanded clones were, on average, more numerous in CD8+ T cells than in CD4+.

Worth noting for this clone: Antigen specificity is unknown.

V lost 6 bases to trimming and J lost 4 bases, with 13 bases between them. The CDR3 loop spans 14 amino acids. The germline V gene encodes CDR1 MNHEY and CDR2 SVGAGI. The sequences come from CD4+ or CD8+ T cells sorted from blood, collected in a trial of the OX40 agonist ivuxolimab. The TCR originated in an adult with an advanced solid tumor such as melanoma, head and neck, liver or kidney cancer. The V gene is TRBV6-5, the J gene TRBJ2-1; tentative D call: TRBD1 (5 bases). Written as DNA, the CDR3 is TGTGCCAGCAGATTATTTACAGGATACAATGAGCAGTTCTTC. This gives the protein CASRLFTGYNEQFF.